This entry features one TCR beta chain sequence. This clonotype appeared a few times. The antigen it binds to is not known. No base-level quality is on record; no much larger clone is a single base apart. CDR1 MNHNY and CDR2 SVGAGI are derived from the germline V gene (reference sequence). The CDR3 starts with the cysteine, ends with the phenylalanine, and has 14 residues. The entry retains the CDR3 DNA only, 42 bases that are in frame from base 1. Between the V and J ends, shortened by 6 bases and 4 bases respectively, the junction contains 16 bases. The sample originates from a study of human T cells and chemical hapten exposure (dated by TCRdb to the early 2020s). Some background on the complete study: For sensitization, 2% DPC in acetone was applied to an approximately 2 cm by approximately 2 cm area of upper inner arm skin. In alopecia patients, the study followed how the peripheral blood TCR repertoire changed in vivo over primary and secondary sensitization to diphenylcyclopropenone (DPC), a hapten. Blood for TCR sequencing was provided by twenty-nine alopecia patients at one to four time points (pre-sensitization, 2, 6 and 24 weeks). The mostly female patient cohort included alopecia areata with under or over 50% scalp involvement, alopecia totalis and alopecia universalis. Patients additionally received weekly therapeutic DPC doses to the scalp throughout the approximately 25-week study period. Blood samples were taken from patients before sensitization (week 0) and then at 2, 6 and about 24 weeks after DPC sensitization. Patch testing was done on the upper back using Finn chambers containing 0.01% DPC, and results were scored after 6 days according to International Contact Dermatitis Research Group standards. Libraries were pooled for sequencing, and per-sample TCR yields varied mainly because of small differences in library volumes within the pool. Broad study findings and their caveats: DPC sensitization did not change the number of TCRs with a frequency above 1 in 1000, and there was no evidence of changes in global repertoire structure. All patients had alopecia, a presumed autoimmune disease, so their immune response might differ from that of healthy individuals. After repeated subsampling, the strength of the expansion versus patch-test correlation and the threshold at which it became significant changed. Expanded TCRs formed significantly more large CDR3 similarity clusters than pre-sensitization or healthy control sets, consistent with antigen-driven responses. Patch test score was positively correlated with the number of PT1 expanded TCRs, with significance at thresholds 8, 16 and 32 but not at 4.

What the time point label conveys for this sample: patch test 2, 6 weeks after DPC sensitization. In light of the paper, this sample's treatment or condition label describes: therapeutic diphenylcyclopropenone sensitization with weekly scalp DPC. Blood at each patch-test visit was drawn before the patch test was applied. Patients were eligible if aged 18 to 70, diagnosed with alopecia and judged suitable for DPC therapy, and pregnant patients were excluded. Total RNA was isolated from unfractionated whole blood collected in Tempus Blood RNA tubes. Library creation used RACE. Sequencing took place on a NextSeq 500. During library preparation, unique molecular identifiers were attached to individual cDNA molecules so that TCRs could be counted in a quantitative, reproducible way. For every blood RNA sample, sequencing covered both the TCR alpha and TCR beta chains. From the authors' description of their analysis: A median of about 87,000 TCRs per sample was observed, with a range of about 23,224 to 690,600. The Decombinator software suite was used to annotate V, J and CDR3 in the TCR reads. For the PS versus PT1 abundance plots, all samples were subsampled to the same number of TCRs (28,000). TCRs were defined as expanded if absent before sensitization and observed at least eight times at the 2-week time point. TCRdb reprocessing: public reads trimmed at Q25 with fastp, clones called with MiXCR, in-frame beta chains kept. Merged by CDR3 protein, the rows form single entries marked with the most common genes and DNA. The V and J calls, along with clone size, are taken from TCRdb and not from the paper's own processing. The sample data list about 140,000 distinct CDR3 sequences, and roughly 10% of these were observed just once. The ten largest clones add up to less than 1.5% of the sample.

The TCR comes from a woman in her fifties or sixties with alopecia areata. Some clones in this sample may be carry-over from other donors' samples. The sequencing here drew on whole blood, taken in connection with sensitization to the hapten diphenylcyclopropenone (DPC). The chain is encoded by TRBV6-6 joined to TRBJ2-7; D gene: possibly TRBD1, on 6 matching bases. Here the CDR3 is given as CASRWGPQAYEQYF. The nucleotide sequence reads TGTGCCAGCAGGTGGGGGCCACAGGCTTACGAGCAGTACTTC.